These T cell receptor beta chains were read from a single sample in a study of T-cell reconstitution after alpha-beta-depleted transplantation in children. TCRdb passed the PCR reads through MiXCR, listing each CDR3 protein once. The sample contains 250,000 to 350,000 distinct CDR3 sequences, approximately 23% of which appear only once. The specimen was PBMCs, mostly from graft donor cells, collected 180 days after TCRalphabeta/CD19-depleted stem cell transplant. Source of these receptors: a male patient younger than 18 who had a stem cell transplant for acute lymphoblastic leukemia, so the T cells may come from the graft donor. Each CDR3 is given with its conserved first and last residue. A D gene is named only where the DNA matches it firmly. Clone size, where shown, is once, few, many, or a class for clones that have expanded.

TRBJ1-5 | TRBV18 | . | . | TGTGCCAGCTCACCACAAAACCGGGGGGCCGATCAGCCCCAGCATTTT | CASSPQNRGADQPQHF
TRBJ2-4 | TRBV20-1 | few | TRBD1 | TGCAGTGCTACCACAGGGGGGAATCAGTACTTC | CSATTGGNQYF
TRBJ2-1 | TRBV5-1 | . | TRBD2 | TGCGCCAGCAGCTCGCCCGGGACTAGCGTCCCTCCAGGGTACAATGAGCAGTTCTTC | CASSSPGTSVPPGYNEQFF
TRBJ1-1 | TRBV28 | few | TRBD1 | TGTGCCAGCAGGGACAGGGTGGCTTTCTTT | CASRDRVAFF
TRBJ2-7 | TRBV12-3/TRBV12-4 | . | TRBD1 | TGTGCCAGCAGCCTGGGGGACAGGACCTACGAGCAGTACTTC | CASSLGDRTYEQYF
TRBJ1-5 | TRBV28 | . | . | TGTGCCAGCAGTTTAATACACAGCAATCAGCCCCAGCATTTT | CASSLIHSNQPQHF
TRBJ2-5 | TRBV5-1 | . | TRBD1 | TGCGCCAGCATCTCAGGGGGGACAGGGGGTAAGGAGACCCAGTACTTC | CASISGGTGGKETQYF
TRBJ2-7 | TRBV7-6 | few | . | TGTGCCAGCAGCTTTTTCGCGGGAACGGGGTACGAGCAGTACTTC | CASSFFAGTGYEQYF
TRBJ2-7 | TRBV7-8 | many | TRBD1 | TGTGCCAGCAGCTTAGTCGGGACAGGGGCCTACGAGCAGTACTTC | CASSLVGTGAYEQYF
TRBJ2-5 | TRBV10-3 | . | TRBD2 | TGTGCCATCAGTGAGCCGGGACTAGCGGTTCAAGAGACCCAGTACTTC | CAISEPGLAVQETQYF
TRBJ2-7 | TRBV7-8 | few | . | TGTGCCAGCAGCTTAGGACCAGTGGCGCGCGAGCAGTACTTC | CASSLGPVAREQYF
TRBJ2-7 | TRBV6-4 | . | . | TGTGCCAGCAGTGACTGGCTAGCGAAGAACGAGCAGTACTTC | CASSDWLAKNEQYF
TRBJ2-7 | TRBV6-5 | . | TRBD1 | TGTGCCACCCACACAGGGGTGGTGCAGTACTTC | CATHTGVVQYF
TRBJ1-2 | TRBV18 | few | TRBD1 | TGTGCCAGCTCACTATATTCCCGGGACAGGGACTATGGCTACACCTTC | CASSLYSRDRDYGYTF
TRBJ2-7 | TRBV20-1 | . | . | TGCAGTGCTAGATTCAGCTACGAGCAGTACTTC | CSARFSYEQYF
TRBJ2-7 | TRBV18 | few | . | TGTGCCAGCTCACCAGGCGTCGAGCAGTACTTC | CASSPGVEQYF
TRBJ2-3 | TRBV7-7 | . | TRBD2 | TGTGCCAGCAGCGAGGGAGGGGACGGCACAGATACGCAGTATTTT | CASSEGGDGTDTQYF
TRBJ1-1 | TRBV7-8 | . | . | TGTGCCAGCAGCTTAGGGAGTGTAACTGAAGCTTTCTTT | CASSLGSVTEAFF
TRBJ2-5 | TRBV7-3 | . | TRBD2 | TGTGCCAGCAGCTCGACTAGCGGGGTGAAGACCCAGTACTTC | CASSSTSGVKTQYF
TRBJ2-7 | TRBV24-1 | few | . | TGTGCCACCAGTGGGGCAGGGAGAACCTACGAGCAGTACTTC | CATSGAGRTYEQYF
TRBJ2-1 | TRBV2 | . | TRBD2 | TGTGCCAGCAGTGAGGGGTCTGCGGGAGTGAATGAGCAGTTCTTC | CASSEGSAGVNEQFF
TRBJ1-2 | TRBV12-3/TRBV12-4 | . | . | TGTGCCAGCAGTTTATTCCGGGCCTCCTATGGCTACACCTTC | CASSLFRASYGYTF
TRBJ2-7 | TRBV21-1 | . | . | TGTGCCAGCGCTGGTTGGGGTCGTCCCGAGCAGTACTTC | CASAGWGRPEQYF
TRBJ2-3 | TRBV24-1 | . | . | TGTGCCACCAGTGATGACAGGTACACAGATACGCAGTATTTT | CATSDDRYTDTQYF
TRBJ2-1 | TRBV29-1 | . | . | TGCAGCACTTTTTACAATGAGCAGTTCTTC | CSTFYNEQFF
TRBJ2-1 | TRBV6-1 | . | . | TGTGCCAGCAGTCGCGACAGGCCTTACAATGAGCAGTTCTTC | CASSRDRPYNEQFF
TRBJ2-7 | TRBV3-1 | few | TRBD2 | TGTGCCAGCAGCCAATGGACTAGCGGCTTCTACGAGCAGTACTTC | CASSQWTSGFYEQYF
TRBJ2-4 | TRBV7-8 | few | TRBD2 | TGTGCCAGCAGCTTAGGCCCACTAGCGGGAGGGACCAAAAACATTCAGTACTTC | CASSLGPLAGGTKNIQYF
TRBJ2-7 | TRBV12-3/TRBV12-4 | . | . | TGTGCCAGCAGTTCCCTCGACGGAATTTACGAGCAGTACTTC | CASSSLDGIYEQYF
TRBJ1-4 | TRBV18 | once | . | TGTGCCAGCTCACCAGGGCCGGGACCAAATGAAAAACTGTTTTTT | CASSPGPGPNEKLFF
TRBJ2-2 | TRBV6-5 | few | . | TGTGCCAGCAGTTACCCGGCTAGCGCGGCAGGAGTCGGGGAGCTGTTTTTT | CASSYPASAAGVGELFF
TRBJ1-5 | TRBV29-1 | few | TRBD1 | TGCAGCGTTGAAGAACAGGGGCCCGGTCAGCCCCAGCATTTT | CSVEEQGPGQPQHF